Listed below are T cell receptor beta chains from one sample, sequenced in a study of T cells in Graves' hyperthyroidism and ophthalmopathy. Each CDR3 protein is one row after TCRdb ran MiXCR on the multiplex PCR reads. Of nearly 110,000 distinct CDR3 sequences listed, around a sixth are singletons. Sequencing used blood. The receptors were sampled from a woman in her forties or fifties with Graves' hyperthyroidism. Both conserved end residues are trimmed from each CDR3.

v_call cdr3_aa
TRBV6-1 ASSLGLRETQY
TRBV11-3 ASSPRSGIPNEQF
TRBV29-1 SVVRSSGELF
TRBV20-1 RPGLAGNEQF
TRBV5-5 ASSLWAEYGYT
TRBV9 ASSSPNRGNYGYT
TRBV7-3 ASSLHRTNTGELF
TRBV18 ASSPRQQNTGELF
TRBV5-5 ASSTGFTQETQY
TRBV7-2 ASSLAIRTSGNNEQF
TRBV9 ASSVVGRATDTQY
TRBV5-1 ASSEGVPKERGNIQY
TRBV28 ASSQQGFGYT
TRBV7-9 ASSLGTGRAETQY
TRBV7-9 ASSQGLAGNTGELF
TRBV9 ASSVTGLLVDTQY
TRBV5-8 ASSSGLATITDTQY
TRBV24-1 ATSDPTGGELGEQF
TRBV19 ASSIGAASSYNEQF
TRBV12-3/TRBV12-4 ASSLMGTNQPQH
TRBV20-1 SARMDSSSTEAF
TRBV27 ASSLSYGGRDGYT
TRBV3-1 ASSQRRWGRDNTEAF
TRBV20-1 SARGRAPDEQF
TRBV4-2 ASSPKDGQGGGYT
TRBV18 ASSPPVGARGSSTDTQY
TRBV27 ASRGPWVGELF
TRBV9 ASSVQTGYEQF
TRBV2 ASSYTVGTDAQY
TRBV20-1 SAPGTGTSGPSYEQY
TRBV12-3/TRBV12-4 ASSSNTGTGGNTIY
TRBV12-3/TRBV12-4 ASTQGSAGGYT
TRBV10-3 AIAGLAGPDNEQF
TRBV19 ASSKGTSGAYNEQF
TRBV6-1 ASSRGVAYEQY
TRBV18 ASSPHGRETQY